This T cell receptor (beta chain) stems from a study of T-cell reconstitution after alpha-beta-depleted transplantation in children. Whole-study results and caveats: Where alpha-beta T cells came from about two months after transplant was reportedly several hundred expanded graft clones. Diversity of TCRbeta at day 60 was high in some patients, arising from surviving recipient T cells and thymic progenitors. When one year had passed after transplant, most T-cell counts and diversity came from newly produced T cells.

Deletions cut 2 bases from V and 6 bases from J, with 12 bases between. The V gene's germline CDR1 is MNHEY and CDR2 SVGEGT. The CDR3 covers 14 residues. TCRbeta library preparation incorporated unique molecular identifiers. A single record per CDR3 protein comes from TCRdb applying MiXCR to the PCR reads. This table has 700,000 to 950,000 distinct CDR3 sequences, about 16% appearing once. This clonotype was detected only a few times. The antigen is unknown. The input for sequencing was PBMCs, mostly from graft donor cells, taken 360 days after TCRalphabeta/CD19-depleted stem cell transplant. This receptor was taken from a male patient under 18 who had a stem cell transplant for acute lymphoblastic leukemia, so the T cells may come from the graft donor. V usage is TRBV6-2 or TRBV6-3 and J usage is TRBJ2-3; D might be TRBD1 or TRBD2, each matching 5 bases. The CDR3 loop is CASSYDPGPDTQYF. For the CDR3, the DNA is TGTGCCAGCAGTTACGACCCGGGGCCGGATACGCAGTATTTT.